These 4 T cell receptor beta chains came from one sample sequenced in a study of T cells after yellow fever vaccination. TCRdb fed the 5' RACE reads into MiXCR, producing one record per CDR3 protein. The table lists around 600,000 distinct CDR3 sequences, 9% to 15% of them singletons. Here the sequenced sample was PBMCs, taken on the day of the yellow fever booster vaccination. The receptors were gathered from a man between 25 and 39 years old who received the YFV17D yellow fever vaccine.

This clonotype was detected a few times. The genes are TRBV14 and TRBJ2-1; 16 bases map to TRBD2. The germline CDR1 and CDR2 sequences are SGHDN and FVKESK. With 8 bases clipped from V and 10 bases from J, the junction kept 2 bases outside the gene matches. The CDR3 loop spans 13 amino acids. DNA for the CDR3: TGTGCCAGCGAGGGACTAGCGGGAGGGGAGCAGTTCTTC. Amino acids: CASEGLAGGEQFF.

This clonotype turned up a few times. The chain combines TRBV5-1 with TRBJ2-3, with D perhaps TRBD2 (6 bases). CDR3 length: 15 amino acids. V gave up 3 bases and J gave up 2 bases, with 13 bases separating them. CDR1 SGHRS and CDR2 YFSETQ come from the germline V gene. The CDR3 sequence is CASSWRDGNTDTQYF. The CDR3 DNA follows: TGCGCCAGCAGCTGGCGGGACGGCAACACAGATACGCAGTATTTT.

The chain employs TRBV28 and TRBJ1-1, with 9 bases that match TRBD1. J was trimmed by 12 bases and V by 4 bases; bases with no gene match: 9. Germline loops: CDR1 MDHEN, CDR2 SYDVKM. The CDR3 covers 13 residues. The chain's CDR3 is CASSWDRVTTTFF. The CDR3 bases are TGTGCCAGCAGTTGGGACAGGGTTACCACGACTTTCTTT.

The chain joins TRBV2 to TRBJ2-2; D gene unclear. Trimming pared 6 bases from V and 5 bases from J, leaving 16 bases between. The length of the CDR3 is 15 residues. Germline V gives CDR1 SNHLY, CDR2 FYNNEI. For the CDR3, the DNA is TGTGCCAGCAGCACCCCAACCCGATCAACCGGGGAGCTGTTTTTT. This translates into CASSTPTRSTGELFF. The full variable domain, its missing parts supplied by reference TRBV2 and TRBJ2-2, is EPEVTQTPSHQVTQMGQEVILRCVPISNHLYFYWYRQILGQKVEFLVSFYNNEISEKSEIFDDQFSVERPDGSNFTLKIRSTKLEDSAMYFCASSTPTRSTGELFFGEGSRLTVL.